The T cell receptor (beta chain) under discussion was sequenced for a study of T cell changes during pregnancy in multiple sclerosis. CDR3 size: 13 residues. Deletions cut 3 bases from V and 3 bases from J, with 9 bases between. Germline loops: CDR1 SGDLS, CDR2 YYNGEE. This clone was observed a handful of times. Produced via immunoSEQ multiplex PCR; TCRdb's table is partial and in-frame only. The sample lists tens of thousands of clones; just over 90% were seen once. The sample in question was CD4+ T cells from peripheral blood mononuclear cells, obtained in the second trimester of pregnancy. The sequence was collected from a female donor with multiple sclerosis, enrolled in a pregnancy study. The chain has TRBV9 and TRBJ1-1, with unresolved D. The CDR3 sequence: CASSALIYTEAFF. Here the CDR3 DNA reads TGTGCCAGCAGCGCCTTAATATACACTGAAGCTTTCTTT.